This T cell receptor beta chain was profiled in a study of shared clonotypes between healthy human individuals (TCRdb year 2020). For the wider study: The cohort included three men and a couple of women between 18 and 49 years of age. To estimate repertoire size and how much clonotypes are shared between individuals, the study performed deep sequencing of blood TCR repertoires from a handful of healthy adults. Between about 0.8 and 9 billion PBMCs per donor were obtained by leukapheresis. Different laboratories and diverse techniques were used to prepare libraries and sequence TCR repertoires, to increase sequencing depth and limit assay-specific biases. For each donor, CD4 naive and CD4 memory were each given three plates, CD8 naive was given two plates, and CD8 memory was given one plate. Study-wide conclusions, independent of this receptor: Sampling was restricted to blood, and TCR repertoires in tissues likely differ from the TCR repertoires found in blood. Incomplete sequencing was indicated by rarefaction of sorted-subset datasets, despite the large sequencing depth. Pairwise subsampling indicated that sequencing depth was expected to affect the degree of clonotype sharing among donors. Clonotypes shared by all four sorted-subset donors showed higher generation probabilities than non-shared clonotypes. Sharing across a few donors was observed for 5% to 6.5% of naive CD4, over 3% of naive CD8, about 2.3% of memory CD4, and about 0.38% of memory CD8 clonotypes. Naive subsets generally had larger estimated clonotype richness than memory subsets. Because the study included a small number of donors, the genetic and exposure-history diversity represented was limited.

The donors were healthy, HIV-negative adults with no recently reported acute infections or vaccinations. Every donor was a Caucasian adult residing in Nashville, Tennessee, USA. CD4+ T cells were enriched through magnetic negative selection, after which naive cells were positively selected on CD45RA and the remaining negative fraction served as the memory subset. After blood collection by leukapheresis, PBMCs were isolated using Ficoll-Histopaque density gradient centrifugation and then cryopreserved in the vapor phase of liquid nitrogen. Purity and quantity of every magnetically sorted T cell population were checked by analytical flow cytometry. Genomic DNA was isolated from every sorted fraction and measured by UV absorbance on a Nanodrop 2000c. Using the deep immunoSEQ assay, TCR CDR3 regions were amplified from genomic DNA by multiplex PCR. Extracted genomic DNA from each cell subset was distributed evenly across all wells of several immunoSEQ 96-well plates, and each plate was treated as a replicate. Each replicate PCR for sorted subsets received about 0.2 ug genomic DNA, equal to about 30,000 T cell genomes. The purified libraries were quantified using a Qubit 3.0 fluorometer, sized with a Bioanalyzer 2100, and then quantified again using the KAPA Library Quantification kit. Each immunoSEQ 96-well plate was sequenced on its own single-read 150-cycle Illumina NextSeq 550 flow cell. The original methods were these. Because only junctional sequences without quality scores were contained in the immunoSEQ output, filtering matching that applied to full-length reads could not be performed. Sequences were annotated with PyIR, a Python wrapper for IgBLAST v1.9, and V/J genes and CDR3 were assigned using IMGT germline references. Reads with weak V/J assignments (E-value above 1e-6), missing CDR3, stop codons, out-of-frame junctions, or ambiguous translated residues were removed. A V3J clonotype was defined by an identical inferred V gene, J gene, and CDR3 amino acid sequence. Percentage overlap between repertoires was calculated by dividing the number of shared unique clonotypes by the size of the smaller repertoire. RTK rarefaction, the Chao1 estimator, and Recon v2.1 estimates of unobserved clonotypes were used to assess repertoire richness. Generation probabilities for all TCRbeta clonotypes obtained by the gDNA method from a handful of donors were computed using OLGA. TCRdb took over this immuneACCESS table, retaining in-frame rearrangements with V and J assigned. Such tables are incomplete; in checked studies, under half of the missing clones stem from an unresolved V gene, and the remainder is unexplained. For V, J and clone size, that table is used; D and trimming come from the DNA. The sample table records some 1,600,000 clones; 95% to 99% of these occur just once. The ten largest clones capture about 0.45% of the sample.

Details on this clone: No cognate antigen has been identified for it. Base qualities are not provided; no much larger clone lies one nucleotide away.

Reading the germline V gene gives CDR1 SGHVS and CDR2 FQNEAQ. The CDR3 covers 15 residues, taking in both the cysteine and the phenylalanine. This entry keeps only the CDR3 DNA: 45 bases, framed from base 1. V is trimmed back by 1 base and J by 5 bases, and the junction contains 2 bases that no gene match accounts for. This TCR came from a man younger than 45 in good health. Specimen: naive CD4+ T cells sorted from blood. This sample's cell subset or site label indicates: CD45RA+ positively selected. The sequence is built from TRBV7-8 and TRBJ2-1; 10 central nucleotides agree with TRBD1. DNA sequence: TGTGCCAGCAGCTTAGGGGACAGGGGTCACAATGAGCAGTTCTTC. This gives the protein CASSLGDRGHNEQFF. Outside the CDR3, residues come from the reference TRBV7-8 and TRBJ2-1 proteins, so the full variable domain is: GAGVSQSPRYKVAKRGQDVALRCDPISGHVSLFWYQQALGQGPEFLTYFQNEAQLDKSGLPSDRFFAERPEGSVSTLKIQRTQQEDSAVYLCASSLGDRGHNEQFFGPGTRLTVL.